A single sample is the source of the 20 T cell receptor beta chains below, sequenced in a study of Graves' ophthalmopathy and Graves' hyperthyroidism (dated by TCRdb to about 2018). Reads for this sample came from an Illumina HiSeq 2000. For repertoire sequencing, TCR beta CDR3 regions were amplified from RNA transcripts. A first-round RT-PCR used HTBI primers with the Qiagen OneStep RT-PCR kit, followed by a second-round multiplex PCR, size selection and purification. TCRdb passed the public sequencing reads through fastp at Q25 and MiXCR, retaining productive beta sequences. Entries are consolidated by CDR3 protein sequence, retaining the most common genes and DNA. The sample data list about 740,000 distinct CDR3 sequences, and 35% to 50% of these were observed just once. The top ten constitute 44% of the sample. Sequencing was carried out using peripheral blood. Receptors originate from an adult man with Graves' ophthalmopathy.

A few counts support this clonotype. V is TRBV14 and J is TRBJ2-7, with a tentative D call TRBD2 (6 bases). Germline values: CDR1 SGHDN, CDR2 FVKESK. The CDR3 extends over 18 amino acids. V lost 3 bases and J 0 bases, leaving 21 bases between the germline ends. CDR3 sequence: CASSHSGFLGGNSYEQYF. DNA of the CDR3: TGTGCCAGCAGCCATTCTGGTTTCTTAGGAGGGAACTCCTACGAGCAGTACTTC.

In the case of this clonotype: A read error is possible here, since a much larger clone lies one base away. The chain has TRBV2 and TRBJ2-2; D possibly corresponds to TRBD2 (5 bases). Germline V gene sequence: CDR1 SNHLY, CDR2 FYNNEI. The CDR3 has 10 amino acids. CDR3 in DNA: TGTGCCAGCAAGGCCGGGGAGCCGTTTTTT. Its protein product is CASKAGEPFF.

The CDR3 reads CASRLPDSSYEQYF. CDR3 in DNA: TGTGCCAGCAGACTACCGGACAGCTCCTACGAGCAGTACTTC. The chain uses TRBV7-9 and TRBJ2-7, with D possibly being TRBD1 (6 bases). Germline V gene data show CDR1 as SEHNR and CDR2 as FQNEAQ (reference sequence). The CDR3 is made up of 14 amino acids. Trimming took 6 bases from V and 0 from J, leaving 12 bases between them.

The chain employs TRBV11-2 and TRBJ1-1; D gene unclear. Germline CDR1 SGHAT, CDR2 FQNNGV. CDR3 size: 13 residues. Trimming shortened V by 3 bases and J by 5 bases, and 10 bases separated the two germline ends. CDR3 nucleotide sequence: TGTGCCAGCAGCTTTTATAGGTATACTGAAGCTTTCTTT. This codes for CASSFYRYTEAFF.

The rearrangement joins TRBV20-1 to TRBJ2-7; D may be TRBD1 or TRBD2 (5 bases each). From germline, CDR1 is DFQATT and CDR2 SNEGSKA (reference sequence). The V and J ends lost 1 base and 3 bases respectively, with 10 bases between them. The CDR3 is 13 amino acids. The CDR3, as DNA: TGCAGTGCTAGAGTTCGGGACGGCTACGAGCAGTACTTC. Translating it yields CSARVRDGYEQYF.

In regard to this clonotype: No conserved phenylalanine or tryptophan is present at the end of the CDR3, so a read error is the likely explanation. V usage is TRBV7-9 and J usage is TRBJ2-5; perhaps TRBD2 as D (5 bases). The germline V gene has CDR1 SEHNR and CDR2 FQNEAQ (reference sequence). CDR3 length: 14 amino acids. As DNA, the CDR3 is TGTGCCAGCAGCCTAGCCGGAGGTCTAGAGACCCAGTACGTC. Its translation: CASSLAGGLETQYV.

This clonotype has more than one count but fewer than ten. The chain carries TRBV7-9 and TRBJ1-6, with no clear D. Trimming took off 1 base at V and 0 bases at J, with 7 bases between the two ends. Germline assignment: CDR1 SEHNR and CDR2 FQNEAQ (reference sequence). There are 16 residues in the CDR3. The CDR3 coding sequence is TGTGCCAGCAGCTTAGGGGATACCTCCTATAATTCACCCCTCCACTTT. Its protein is CASSLGDTSYNSPLHF.

The chain couples TRBV6-1 to TRBJ1-5; weak D call: TRBD1 (5 bases). Trimming took off 4 bases at V and 3 bases at J, with 10 bases between the two ends. The CDR3 runs to 14 residues. Germline CDR1 is MNHNS and CDR2 is SASEGT. CDR3 in DNA: TGTGCCAGCAGTGGACAGCTCCCCAATCAGCCCCAGCATTTT. The encoded protein is CASSGQLPNQPQHF.

Details on this clonotype: This clone may be a read error of a much larger clone one base away. The rearrangement uses TRBV11-2 and TRBJ1-2, with D tentatively TRBD1 (6 bases). This CDR3 region has 14 residues. Germline loops: CDR1 SGHAT, CDR2 FQNNGV. The CDR3 reads CAGSLVGQSHGYTF. The DNA of the CDR3 is TGTGCCGGCAGCTTAGTTGGACAGTCCCATGGCTACACCTTC.

With regard to this clonotype: The junction departs from germline at one end; a sequencing error may be responsible. The chain couples TRBV2 to TRBJ1-1; D gene ambiguous. The CDR3 is 16 amino acids. The germline V gene has CDR1 SNHLY and CDR2 FYNNEI. CDR3 sequence reads: CAGSEGPGDMNTEAFF. The CDR3 DNA is TGTGCCGGCAGTGAAGGCCCAGGTGATATGAACACTGAAGCTTTCTTT.

Written as DNA, the CDR3 is TGTGCCAGCAGCCATCCTGGGGCGCCCCAAGAGACCCAGTACTTC. Amino acids: CASSHPGAPQETQYF. J is TRBJ2-5 and V is TRBV24-1; tentative D call: TRBD1 (5 bases). V lost 11 bases to trimming and J lost 1 base, with 19 bases between them. The CDR3 is made up of 15 amino acids. Germline values: CDR1 KGHDR, CDR2 SFDVKD.

This chain uses TRBV7-2 with TRBJ2-6; tentative D call: TRBD1 (6 bases). Germline CDR1 reads SGHTA; CDR2 reads FQGNSA. The CDR3 sequence is 13 residues long. Trimming stripped 5 bases from V and 10 bases from J, with 12 bases between. As DNA, the CDR3 is TGTGCCAGCAGCACGAACAGGGTAAACGTCCTGACTTTC. Its translation: CASSTNRVNVLTF. Full variable domain (outside the CDR3, taken from reference TRBV7-2 and TRBJ2-6): GAGVSQSPSNKVTEKGKDVELRCDPISGHTALYWYRQSLGQGLEFLIYFQGNSAPDKSGLPSDRFSAERTGGSVSTLTIQRTQQEDSAVYLCASSTNRVNVLTFGAGSRLTVL.

This clonotype was picked up one time. This chain links TRBV7-9 with TRBJ1-1; TRBD1 matches at 12 bases. This CDR3 region has 16 residues. Germline V CDR1 and CDR2: SEHNR, FQNEAQ (reference sequence). Trimming at V came to 4 bases and at J to 5 bases, leaving 8 bases not matched to a gene. CDR3 sequence: CASSSRDRGLRTEAFF. DNA of the CDR3: TGTGCCAGCAGCTCGCGGGACAGGGGGCTTAGAACTGAAGCTTTCTTT.

For this clonotype: One end of the junction does not line up with germline, which may come from a read error. The rearrangement joins TRBV18 to TRBJ1-2; 8 nucleotides line up with TRBD1. The CDR3 totals 11 residues. CDR1 is KGHSH, CDR2 LQKENI, per germline. In DNA form, the CDR3 reads TGTGCCAGCTCACCAAAGGACAGGGCTGACTTC. Its translation: CASSPKDRADF.

The chain uses TRBV7-8 and TRBJ1-2; D uncertain. Germline V gives CDR1 SGHVS, CDR2 FQNEAQ. CDR3 length equals 13 residues. The germline V and J ends were trimmed by 2 bases and 8 bases, with 12 bases remaining between them. The CDR3 spells CASSLLLGPGYTF. CDR3 coding DNA: TGTGCCAGCAGCTTATTATTGGGTCCGGGCTACACCTTC.

This clonotype was recorded a few times. Germline and junction disagree at one end, which may indicate a read error. This chain uses TRBV2 with TRBJ1-1; D is unclear. Germline V gene sequence: CDR1 SNHLY, CDR2 FYNNEI. The CDR3 covers 13 residues. CDR3 nucleotides: TGTGCCAGCAGTGCTCGTCCCGGCCCCCGGGCTCTCTTT. This gives the protein CASSARPGPRALF.

The J gene is TRBJ2-5, the V gene TRBV28; 9 nucleotides match TRBD2. The germline gives CDR1 MDHEN, CDR2 SYDVKM. This CDR3 region has 14 residues. Trimming removed 11 bases from V and 5 bases from J; junction bases left unmatched: 12. The DNA of the CDR3 is TGTGCCTCCGGACCGCGGGGGGGCTCGGAGACCCAGTACTTC. It is translated as CASGPRGGSETQYF.

The rearrangement joins TRBV11-1 to TRBJ2-7, with 11 bases that match TRBD1. CDR3 size: 15 residues. V trimming: 5 bases; J trimming: 6 bases; junction bases outside the gene matches: 9. Germline loops: CDR1 SGHAT, CDR2 FQDESV (reference sequence). DNA of the CDR3: TGTGCCAGCAGCCCACGGGGGACAGGGGGGAGCGAGCAGTACTTC. Translating gives CASSPRGTGGSEQYF.

This clonotype has more than one count but fewer than ten. This chain links TRBV25-1 with TRBJ2-1; D is perhaps TRBD2 (5 bases). Germline V gives CDR1 MGHDK, CDR2 SYGVNS. Trimming cost V 1 base and J 1 base, with 14 bases left between them. CDR3 length equals 17 residues. The CDR3 region is CASSEFGGRTSYNEQFF. Here the CDR3 DNA reads TGTGCCAGCAGTGAATTCGGAGGCCGAACATCCTACAATGAGCAGTTCTTC.

Concerning this clonotype itself: The junction departs from germline at one end; a sequencing error may be responsible. The rearrangement joins TRBV9 to TRBJ1-4; D is uncertain. Germline-derived CDR1 and CDR2 are SGDLS and YYNGEE. The length of the CDR3 is 12 residues. DNA for the CDR3: TGTGCCAGCAGCCTTGACGGCGAAAAACCGTTTTTT. It codes for CASSLDGEKPFF.